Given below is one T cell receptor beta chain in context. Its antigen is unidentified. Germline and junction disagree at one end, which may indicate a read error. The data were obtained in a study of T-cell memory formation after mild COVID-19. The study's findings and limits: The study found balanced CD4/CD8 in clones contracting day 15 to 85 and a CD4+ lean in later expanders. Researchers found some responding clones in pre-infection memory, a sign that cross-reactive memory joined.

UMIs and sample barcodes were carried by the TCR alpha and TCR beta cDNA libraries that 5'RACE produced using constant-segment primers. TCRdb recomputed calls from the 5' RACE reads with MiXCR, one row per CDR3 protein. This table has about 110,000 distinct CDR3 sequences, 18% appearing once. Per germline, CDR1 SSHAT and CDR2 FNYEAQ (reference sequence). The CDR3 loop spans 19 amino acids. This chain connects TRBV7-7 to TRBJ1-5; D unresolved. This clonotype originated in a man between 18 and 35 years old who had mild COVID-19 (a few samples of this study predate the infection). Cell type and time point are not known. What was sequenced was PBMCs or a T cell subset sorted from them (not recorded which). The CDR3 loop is CASSASSGISGWGNQPQHF. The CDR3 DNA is TGTGCTAGCAGCGCGTCCTCGGGGATATCTGGATGGGGCAATCAGCCCCAGCATTTT.